This passage covers 20 T cell receptor beta chains from one sample sequenced in a study of technical replicates of blood from a handful of donors. The protocol was immunoSEQ multiplex PCR, while the TCRdb copy is restricted to in-frame clones and leaves out a portion. The repertoire includes tens of thousands of clones, approximately 92% of them detected once, and about 0.23% sits in the top ten. Sequencing was carried out using T cells isolated from PBMCs. The receptors derive from a human donor in good health.

The chain has TRBV2 and TRBJ1-4, with D tentatively TRBD1 (6 bases). V was trimmed by 5 bases and J by 7 bases, leaving 14 bases between them. The CDR3 is 14 residues long. CDR1 and CDR2 from the germline V gene are SNHLY and FYNNEI. This CDR3 is CASSSLTGTEKLFF. The CDR3 DNA reads TGTGCCAGCAGTTCCCTGACAGGCACTGAAAAACTGTTTTTT.

The chain is built from TRBV19 and TRBJ2-1, with 9 bases identical to TRBD1. J was trimmed by 6 bases and V by 9 bases; bases with no gene match: 6. This CDR3 has 13 residues. CDR1 LNHDA and CDR2 SQIVND come from the germline V gene (reference sequence). The CDR3 region is CASRDRVLNEQFF. The DNA for the CDR3 is TGTGCCAGCCGGGACAGGGTTCTCAATGAGCAGTTCTTC.

This clone came up once. The chain links TRBV11-3 to TRBJ2-1; D perhaps matches TRBD1 (5 bases). There are 16 residues in the CDR3. The V gene's germline CDR1 is SGHNT and CDR2 YENEEA. The V gene lost 2 bases and the J gene lost 9 bases, with 20 bases spanning the gap. CDR3 region: CASSLRQYGPQGEQFF. In DNA, the CDR3 is TGTGCCAGCAGCTTACGACAGTATGGGCCCCAGGGTGAGCAGTTCTTC.

V is TRBV7-9 and J is TRBJ2-1; 8 nucleotides line up with TRBD2. The germline CDR1 and CDR2 sequences are SEHNR and FQNEAQ (reference sequence). This CDR3 is 16 amino acids long. The V gene end was trimmed by 1 base and the J gene end by 8 bases; junction bases not matched to a gene: 10. The CDR3 DNA reads as TGTGCCAGCAGCTTAGACGGACTAGCCTTTAATGATGAGCAGTTCTTC. It is translated as CASSLDGLAFNDEQFF.

The chain carries TRBV19 and TRBJ2-1, with TRBD2 matching 8 bases. Germline values: CDR1 LNHDA, CDR2 SQIVND (reference sequence). Trimming removed 7 bases from V and 1 base from J; junction bases left unmatched: 6. The CDR3 sequence is 15 residues long. CDR3 sequence: CASNPGRESYNEQFF. The CDR3 DNA reads TGTGCCAGTAACCCCGGGAGGGAATCCTACAATGAGCAGTTCTTC.

About this clone: The junction departs from the called germline gene at one end, perhaps through a read error. The V call is TRBV30, the J call TRBJ1-3; 10 bases are shared with TRBD1. This CDR3 region has 12 residues. Germline V gene data show CDR1 as GTSNPN and CDR2 as SVGIG (reference sequence). The CDR3 region is CAWTARTGGPQF. The CDR3 bases are TGTGCCTGGACCGCCCGGACAGGGGGTCCCCAATTT.

The chain is built from TRBV27 and TRBJ2-1; D is unresolved. The V and J ends lost 5 bases and 1 base respectively, with 15 bases between them. Germline V lookup: CDR1 MNHEY, CDR2 SMNVEV (reference sequence). This CDR3 is 16 amino acids long. The CDR3 region has the DNA TGTGCCAGCAGTCCATCACTCCCTGTATCCTACAATGAGCAGTTCTTC. Its translation is CASSPSLPVSYNEQFF.

CDR3 sequence: CASSLGDRVASNEKLFF. In DNA, the CDR3 is TGTGCCAGCAGCTTAGGGGACAGGGTGGCGTCTAATGAAAAACTGTTTTTT. The chain uses TRBV11-3 and TRBJ1-4; 9 nucleotides align to TRBD1. Trimming took 1 base from V and 3 from J; bases not matched to a gene: 6. The CDR3 runs to 17 residues. The germline V gene has CDR1 SGHNT and CDR2 YENEEA. The full variable domain, with the rest looked up from reference TRBV11-3 and TRBJ1-4, is EAGVVQSPRYKIIEKKQPVAFWCNPISGHNTLYWYLQNLGQGPELLIRYENEEAVDDSQLPKDRFSAERLKGVDSTLKIQPAELGDSAVYLCASSLGDRVASNEKLFFGSGTQLSVL.

This chain links TRBV6-5 with TRBJ1-2, with D possibly being TRBD1 (5 bases). CDR1 and CDR2 (germline): MNHEY, SVGAGI. The ends were cut back, 4 bases at V and 0 bases at J, with 6 bases in the middle. The CDR3 extends over 13 amino acids. The DNA of the CDR3 is TGTGCCAGCAGTTTGACAGCTAACTATGGCTACACCTTC. Amino acid sequence: CASSLTANYGYTF.

This chain uses TRBV11-2 with TRBJ2-2, with 13 bases that match TRBD2. Per germline, CDR1 SGHAT and CDR2 FQNNGV. V dropped 5 bases and J dropped 7; count of bases not matched to a gene: 10. The CDR3 contains 17 residues. CDR3 protein: CASSLRRTSGSGGELFF. CDR3 coding DNA: TGTGCCAGCAGCCTACGAAGGACTAGCGGGAGTGGCGGGGAGCTGTTTTTT.

V and J are TRBV15 and TRBJ2-1; D is possibly TRBD1 (6 bases). The ends were cut back, 2 bases at V and 9 bases at J, with 17 bases in the middle. This CDR3 is 15 amino acids long. Germline V CDR1 and CDR2: LNHNV, YYDKDF (reference sequence). The CDR3 sequence is CATSRTTDSWVEQFF. Here the CDR3 DNA reads TGTGCCACCAGCAGAACGACGGACAGCTGGGTTGAGCAGTTCTTC.

The chain carries TRBV10-2 and TRBJ2-5; perhaps TRBD2 as D (6 bases). With 6 bases removed from V and 6 bases from J, the gap between germline ends came to 14 bases. CDR1 is WSHSY and CDR2 is SAAADI in the germline V gene. The CDR3 has 13 amino acids. CDR3 region: CASSLAPRKTQYF. The CDR3 DNA reads TGCGCCAGCAGCCTAGCGCCCCGAAAGACCCAGTACTTC.

The chain combines TRBV4-2 with TRBJ2-2; 10 positions agree with TRBD1. Germline lookup yields CDR1 LGHNA and CDR2 YNFKEQ. This CDR3 spans 18 amino acids. Trimming took 2 bases from V and 6 from J; bases not matched to a gene: 12. DNA for the CDR3: TGTGCCAGCAGCCAATTTAAGGGGGGGACAGGGGATCCCGGGGAGCTGTTTTTT. Protein: CASSQFKGGTGDPGELFF.

The V and J genes are TRBV30 and TRBJ1-3; D perhaps matches TRBD1 (6 bases). Germline V CDR1 and CDR2: GTSNPN, SVGIG (reference sequence). V was pared by 3 bases and J by 7 bases, with 13 bases between. The CDR3 covers 13 residues. The CDR3 nucleotides are TGTGCCTGGAGCACAGGGTACCCGAACACCATATATTTT. Translating gives CAWSTGYPNTIYF. Complete variable domain (other parts from reference TRBV30 and TRBJ1-3): SQTIHQWPATLVQPVGSPLSLECTVEGTSNPNLYWYRQAAGRGLQLLFYSVGIGQISSEVPQNLSASRPQDRQFILSSKKLLLSDSGFYLCAWSTGYPNTIYFGEGSWLTVV.

The rearrangement joins TRBV6-5 to TRBJ2-7; 9 nucleotides align to TRBD2. The CDR3 has 14 residues. The V segment lost 6 bases and the J segment 4 bases; nucleotides outside the gene matches: 7. Germline V gives CDR1 MNHEY, CDR2 SVGAGI. CDR3 DNA: TGTGCCAGCAGCCTCGGGACTAGCAGATACGAGCAGTACTTC. Its protein is CASSLGTSRYEQYF.

This clone was found once. The chain carries TRBV7-9 and TRBJ2-5, with 9 bases fitting TRBD2. This CDR3 region has 16 residues. V gave up 1 base and J gave up 2 bases; unmatched junction bases: 5. Germline CDR1 SEHNR, CDR2 FQNEAQ (reference sequence). The CDR3 bases are TGTGCCAGCAGCTTAGAGGCGGGAGGGAGACAAGAGACCCAGTACTTC. Amino acid sequence: CASSLEAGGRQETQYF.

The rearrangement uses TRBV10-2 and TRBJ2-1; D call uncertain. The CDR3 contains 12 residues. The V end was cut by 3 bases, the J end by 3 bases, with 3 bases between. Germline V gives CDR1 WSHSY, CDR2 SAAADI. Here the CDR3 reads CASSDIYNEQFF. CDR3 nucleotide sequence: TGCGCCAGCAGTGATATCTACAATGAGCAGTTCTTC.

The chain joins TRBV19 to TRBJ2-7; TRBD1 matches at 9 bases. The trim removed 5 bases at V and 1 base at J, leaving 9 bases unmatched. Germline CDR1 is LNHDA and CDR2 is SQIVND (reference sequence). The CDR3 length is 16 residues. The CDR3 coding sequence is TGTGCCAGTAGTCTCAGGGGCGGGACAGGGTCCTACGAGCAGTACTTC. This encodes CASSLRGGTGSYEQYF.

This rearrangement joins TRBV5-4 to TRBJ2-1; possibly TRBD2 for D (5 bases). V was pared by 6 bases and J by 4 bases, with 11 bases between. The germline V gene encodes CDR1 SGHNT and CDR2 YYREEE (reference sequence). This CDR3 comprises 13 residues. The CDR3 sequence is CASNAGGYNEQFF. CDR3 DNA: TGTGCCAGCAATGCCGGCGGGTACAATGAGCAGTTCTTC.

The chain has TRBV6-1 and TRBJ1-1; D is perhaps TRBD1 (5 bases). Germline values: CDR1 MNHNS, CDR2 SASEGT. CDR3 length: 13 amino acids. V lost 3 bases and J 6 bases, leaving 11 bases between the germline ends. The CDR3 coding sequence is TGTGCCAGCAGTGAGACAATCAGGGCTGAAGCTTTCTTT. Protein sequence: CASSETIRAEAFF.